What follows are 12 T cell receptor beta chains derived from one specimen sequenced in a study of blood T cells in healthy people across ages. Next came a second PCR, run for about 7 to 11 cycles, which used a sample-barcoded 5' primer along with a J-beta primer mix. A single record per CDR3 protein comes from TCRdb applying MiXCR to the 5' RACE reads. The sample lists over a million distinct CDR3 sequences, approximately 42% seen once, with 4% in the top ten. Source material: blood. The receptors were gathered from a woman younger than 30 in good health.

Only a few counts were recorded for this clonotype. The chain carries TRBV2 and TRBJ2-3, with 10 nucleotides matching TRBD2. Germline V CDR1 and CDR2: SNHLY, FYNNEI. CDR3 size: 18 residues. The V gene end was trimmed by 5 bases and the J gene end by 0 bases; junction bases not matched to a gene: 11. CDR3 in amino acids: CASSFDPGLAISTDTQYF. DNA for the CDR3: TGTGCCAGCAGTTTCGATCCGGGACTAGCGATAAGCACAGATACGCAGTATTTT. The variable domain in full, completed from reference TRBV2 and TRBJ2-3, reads EPEVTQTPSHQVTQMGQEVILRCVPISNHLYFYWYRQILGQKVEFLVSFYNNEISEKSEIFDDQFSVERPDGSNFTLKIRSTKLEDSAMYFCASSFDPGLAISTDTQYFGPGTRLTVL.

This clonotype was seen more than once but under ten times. The CDR3 here is CASSPISGSDTQYF. The CDR3 DNA is TGTGCCAGCTCACCCATTAGCGGGAGTGATACGCAGTATTTT. This chain links TRBV18 with TRBJ2-3; TRBD2 aligns across 9 bases. Looked up from germline, CDR1 is KGHSH and CDR2 is LQKENI. The length of the CDR3 is 14 residues. V shed 3 bases and J 6 bases; nucleotides not matched to a gene: 4.

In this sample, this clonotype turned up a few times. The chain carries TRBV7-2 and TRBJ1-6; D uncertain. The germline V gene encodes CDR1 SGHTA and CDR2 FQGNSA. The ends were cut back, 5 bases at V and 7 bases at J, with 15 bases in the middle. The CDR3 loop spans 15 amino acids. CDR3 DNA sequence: TGTGCCAGCAGCCCGACGGATACTTCAAATTCACCCCTCCACTTT. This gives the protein CASSPTDTSNSPLHF.

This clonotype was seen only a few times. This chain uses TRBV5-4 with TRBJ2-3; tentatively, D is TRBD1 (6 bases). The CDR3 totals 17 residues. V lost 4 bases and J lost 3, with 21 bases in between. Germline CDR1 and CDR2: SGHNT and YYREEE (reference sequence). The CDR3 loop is CASSMRNREWSTDTQYF. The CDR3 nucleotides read TGTGCCAGCAGCATGCGGAACAGGGAATGGAGTACAGATACGCAGTATTTT.

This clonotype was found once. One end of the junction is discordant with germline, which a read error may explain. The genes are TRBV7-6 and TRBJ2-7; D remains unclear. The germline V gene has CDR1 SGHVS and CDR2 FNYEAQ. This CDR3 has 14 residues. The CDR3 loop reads CANSKDPGSYEQYF. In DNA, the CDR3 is TGTGCCAACAGCAAGGACCCCGGCTCCTACGAGCAGTACTTC.

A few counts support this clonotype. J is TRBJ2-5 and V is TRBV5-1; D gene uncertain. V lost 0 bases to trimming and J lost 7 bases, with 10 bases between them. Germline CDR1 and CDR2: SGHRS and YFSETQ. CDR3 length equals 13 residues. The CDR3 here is CASSLGSLATQYF. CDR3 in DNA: TGCGCCAGCAGCTTGGGATCTTTGGCGACCCAGTACTTC.

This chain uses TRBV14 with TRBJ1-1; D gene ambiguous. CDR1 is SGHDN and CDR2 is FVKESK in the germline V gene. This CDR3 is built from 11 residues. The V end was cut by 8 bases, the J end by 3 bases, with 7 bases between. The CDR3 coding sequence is TGTGCCAGCGGATTCCACACTGAAGCTTTCTTT. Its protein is CASGFHTEAFF.

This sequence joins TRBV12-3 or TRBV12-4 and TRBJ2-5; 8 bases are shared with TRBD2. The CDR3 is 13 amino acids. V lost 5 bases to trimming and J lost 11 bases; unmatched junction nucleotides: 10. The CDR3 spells CASSRAGVGEQYF. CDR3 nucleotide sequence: TGTGCCAGCAGTCGAGCGGGGGTGGGTGAGCAGTACTTC.

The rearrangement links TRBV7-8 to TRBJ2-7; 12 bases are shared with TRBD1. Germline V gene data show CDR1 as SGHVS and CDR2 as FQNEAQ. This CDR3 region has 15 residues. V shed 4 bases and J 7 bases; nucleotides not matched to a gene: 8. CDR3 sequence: CASSSGQGALNEQYF. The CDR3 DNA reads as TGTGCCAGCAGCTCGGGACAGGGGGCCCTCAATGAGCAGTACTTC.

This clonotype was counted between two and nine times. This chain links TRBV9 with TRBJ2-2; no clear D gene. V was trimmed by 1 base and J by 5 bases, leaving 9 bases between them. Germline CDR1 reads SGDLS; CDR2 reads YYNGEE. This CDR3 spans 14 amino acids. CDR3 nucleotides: TGTGCCAGCAGCGTATGGTTGGGGACCGGGGAGCTGTTTTTT. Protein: CASSVWLGTGELFF. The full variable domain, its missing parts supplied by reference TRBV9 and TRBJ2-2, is DSGVTQTPKHLITATGQRVTLRCSPRSGDLSVYWYQQSLDQGLQFLIQYYNGEERAKGNILERFSAQQFPDLHSELNLSSLELGDSALYFCASSVWLGTGELFFGEGSRLTVL.

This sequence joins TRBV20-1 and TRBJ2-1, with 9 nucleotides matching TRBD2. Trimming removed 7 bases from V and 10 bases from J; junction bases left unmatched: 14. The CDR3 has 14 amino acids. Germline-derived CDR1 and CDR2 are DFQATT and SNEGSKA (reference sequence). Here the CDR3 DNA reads TGCAGTGTTAGTGGCGGGAGGGCGGATAGGGAGCAGTTCTTC. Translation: CSVSGGRADREQFF.

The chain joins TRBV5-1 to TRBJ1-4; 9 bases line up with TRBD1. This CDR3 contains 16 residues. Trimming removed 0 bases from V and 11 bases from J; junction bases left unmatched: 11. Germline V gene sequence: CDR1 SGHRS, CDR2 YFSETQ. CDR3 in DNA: TGCGCCAGCAGCTTGGCAGGGACAGGGAATTCCGGGAAACTGTTTTTT. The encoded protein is CASSLAGTGNSGKLFF.